The T cell receptor (beta chain) under discussion was sequenced for a study of cytomegalovirus exposure and HLA in healthy donors. Findings and caveats of the study: When analyzed later, the rates of TCR association showed variation by HLA locus, with DRB1 the most and HLA-C the fewest. An analysis that came later showed most CMV-associated TCR beta chains appearing HLA-restricted. Common viral pathogens were later found to be apparently linked to several of the most significant clusters. V- and J-gene trimming in TCR beta was tied to a missense DCLRE1C variant by an analysis performed later.

Looked up from germline, CDR1 is MNHEY and CDR2 is SMNVEV (reference sequence). The CDR3 is 14 amino acids. Primers: 60 Vbeta forward and 13 Jbeta reverse. Assay: immunoSEQ multiplex PCR; the TCRdb copy retains only in-frame clones and omits some. The sample includes 220,000 or so clones, roughly three quarters of them seen just once. Of note for this clone: Its specificity is unknown. One end of the junction is discordant with germline, which a read error may explain. Other DNA sequences in this specimen translate into the identical CDR3.

The J gene is TRBJ1-1, the V gene TRBV27; D is undetermined. Sequencing used PBMCs. The receptor was derived from a middle-aged man in good health and CMV-seronegative. For the CDR3, the DNA is TGCGCCAGCAGTCTACTGGGAGCAAACACTGAAGCTTTCTTT. Protein product: CASSLLGANTEAFF.